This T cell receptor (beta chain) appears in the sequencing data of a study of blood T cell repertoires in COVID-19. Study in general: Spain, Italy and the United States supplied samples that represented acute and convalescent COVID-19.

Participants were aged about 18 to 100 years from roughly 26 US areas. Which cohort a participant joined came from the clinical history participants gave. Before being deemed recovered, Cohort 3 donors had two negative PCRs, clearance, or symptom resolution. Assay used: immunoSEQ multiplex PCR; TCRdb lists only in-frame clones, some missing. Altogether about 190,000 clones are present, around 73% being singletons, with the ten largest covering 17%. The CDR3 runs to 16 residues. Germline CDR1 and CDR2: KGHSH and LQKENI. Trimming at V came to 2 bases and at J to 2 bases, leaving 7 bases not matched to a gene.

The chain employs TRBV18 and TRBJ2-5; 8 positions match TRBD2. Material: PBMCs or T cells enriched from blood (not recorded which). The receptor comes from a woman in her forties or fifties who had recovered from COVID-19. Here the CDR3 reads CASSPGSGRVQETQYF. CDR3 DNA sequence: TGTGCCAGCTCACCAGGAAGCGGGAGAGTACAAGAGACCCAGTACTTC.